This T cell receptor (beta chain) is drawn from a study of blood T cell repertoires in COVID-19. Whole-study context: Italy, Spain and the United States were the sources of the convalescent and acute COVID-19 samples. T cells, B-cell-depleted T cells, or PBMCs supplied cDNA or gDNA.

This CDR3 has 14 residues. Germline V gene data show CDR1 as MDHEN and CDR2 as SYDVKM. Trimming took 4 bases from V and 4 from J, leaving 13 bases between them. Source study methods: Researchers report that nucleated cell counts were estimated from reference gene primer amplification. Repertoires were generated with immunoSEQ multiplex PCR, while TCRdb's copy carries only in-frame clones and drops some. That table is the source of V, J and clone size, and D and trimming were worked out from the DNA. The sample comprises approximately 260,000 clones, approximately 89% of which are singletons, and approximately 4.6% rests with the top ten.

Sequences were obtained from peripheral blood. The V call is TRBV28, the J call TRBJ1-2, with D unresolved. The receptor was derived from a woman in her thirties or forties who had recovered from COVID-19. The CDR3 DNA sequence: TGTGCCAGCAGTTCCGGGAGGAGTCGCTATGGCTACACCTTC. As protein: CASSSGRSRYGYTF.